Following are 20 T cell receptor beta chains from one sample sequenced in a study of blood T cell repertoires in COVID-19 (TCRdb year 2020). Libraries came from the immunoSEQ multiplex PCR assay. TCRdb re-hosts the immuneACCESS table, in-frame sequences only. Its copies lack some clones; in the studies checked, an unresolved V gene accounts for under half of them, and the cause for the rest is not known. The table for this sample lists some 140,000 clones; approximately 84% of them were counted only once. The ten largest make up about 17% of the sample. The sample taken for sequencing was peripheral blood. The receptors here all came from a woman of 80 years or more with acute or convalescent COVID-19.

The DNA for the CDR3 is TGTGCCAGCAGTCGACAGAGAATGAACACTGAAGCTTTCTTT. Protein: CASSRQRMNTEAFF. J is TRBJ1-1 and V is TRBV6-5; perhaps TRBD1 as D (5 bases). Germline values: CDR1 MNHEY, CDR2 SVGAGI. V lost 5 bases and J lost 0, with 10 bases in between. There are 14 residues in the CDR3.

The V call is TRBV3-1 (or the pseudogene TRBV3-2), the J call TRBJ2-7, with 8 positions matching TRBD1. Germline V gene sequence: CDR1 LGHDT, CDR2 YNNKEL (reference sequence). The CDR3 loop spans 12 amino acids. V shed 4 bases, J shed 6 bases, and the junction held 2 bases outside the gene matches. The CDR3: CASSRGQGEQYF. The CDR3, as DNA: TGTGCCAGCAGCCGTGGACAGGGCGAGCAGTACTTC.

This clone occurred a few times. The chain carries TRBV20-1 and TRBJ2-3; tentative D call: TRBD2 (6 bases). Germline V gene lookup returns CDR1 DFQATT and CDR2 SNEGSKA (reference sequence). V lost 3 bases to trimming and J lost 4 bases, with 17 bases between them. This CDR3 spans 15 amino acids. DNA of the CDR3: TGCAGTGCTAGTGAGGGGACTCCTGGACCAGATACGCAGTATTTT. Amino acid sequence: CSASEGTPGPDTQYF.

This sequence joins TRBV19 and TRBJ1-4; no clear D. V was pared by 7 bases and J by 2 bases, with 11 bases between. Germline CDR1 and CDR2: LNHDA and SQIVND (reference sequence). The CDR3 covers 14 residues. The CDR3 DNA sequence: TGTGCCAGTATTAAAACCGGGACTAATGAAAAACTGTTTTTT. Its protein is CASIKTGTNEKLFF.

This rearrangement joins TRBV20-1 to TRBJ2-2; D remains ambiguous. V lost 3 bases to trimming and J lost 1 base, with 9 bases between them. The CDR3 spans 14 residues. CDR1 and CDR2 from the germline V gene are DFQATT and SNEGSKA (reference sequence). CDR3: CSASDPRNTGELFF. The CDR3 DNA follows: TGCAGTGCTAGTGATCCCAGGAACACCGGGGAGCTGTTTTTT.

This clone was recorded once. J is TRBJ1-6 and V is TRBV5-5; maybe TRBD1 (6 bases). V was trimmed by 3 bases and J by 9 bases, leaving 22 bases between them. Germline values: CDR1 SGHKS, CDR2 YYEKEE (reference sequence). The CDR3 is 17 residues long. The CDR3 nucleotides are TGTGCCAGCAGCTCCCAGGGGCGGCTTTATATAGGTTCACCCCTCCACTTT. This sequence encodes CASSSQGRLYIGSPLHF.

This chain links TRBV24-1 with TRBJ2-1; 10 bases map to TRBD1. CDR3 length: 16 amino acids. V trimming: 0 bases; J trimming: 4 bases; junction bases outside the gene matches: 2. Germline CDR1 is KGHDR and CDR2 is SFDVKD. The CDR3 region has the DNA TGTGCCACCAGTGATTTGGACAGGGGGCGATACAATGAGCAGTTCTTC. Encoded protein: CATSDLDRGRYNEQFF.

The chain combines TRBV6-1 with TRBJ2-5; D perhaps matches TRBD2 (6 bases). The CDR3 is 15 amino acids. Germline-derived CDR1 and CDR2 are MNHNS and SASEGT. Trimming removed 2 bases from V and 3 bases from J, with 13 bases in between. CDR3 loop: CASSESRGTEETQYF. The CDR3 DNA follows: TGTGCCAGCAGTGAATCGCGCGGGACTGAAGAGACCCAGTACTTC.

The chain has TRBV6-4 and TRBJ2-7, with D possibly being TRBD2 (6 bases). CDR3 length: 14 amino acids. Germline CDR1 MRHNA, CDR2 SNTAGT. V lost 5 bases and J 2 bases, leaving 13 bases between the germline ends. CDR3 region: CASSYSGAPYEQYF. In nucleotides, the CDR3 is TGTGCCAGCAGTTATTCGGGAGCCCCCTACGAGCAGTACTTC.

The chain couples TRBV6-6 to TRBJ1-2; 9 nucleotides line up with TRBD1. The CDR3 has 13 residues. The V gene's germline CDR1 is MNHNY and CDR2 SVGAGI (reference sequence). Trimming cost V 2 bases and J 10 bases; bases outside gene matches: 5. As DNA, the CDR3 is TGTGCCAGCAGTTACCCCGGGACAGGGTTCTACACCTTC. This translates into CASSYPGTGFYTF.

V usage is TRBV5-4 and J usage is TRBJ1-2, with D possibly TRBD1 on 5 matching bases. CDR3 length: 14 amino acids. Trimming removed 0 bases from V and 7 bases from J, with 13 bases in between. Germline assignment: CDR1 SGHNT and CDR2 YYREEE (reference sequence). Here the CDR3 DNA reads TGTGCCAGCAGCTTGGCGGCCGGGACTTCTGGCTACACCTTC. Residues: CASSLAAGTSGYTF.

This clone has only a few counts. V and J are TRBV3-1 (or the pseudogene TRBV3-2) and TRBJ1-1; 12 nucleotides align to TRBD1. This CDR3 comprises 17 residues. The J segment lost 4 bases and the V segment lost 0 bases, leaving 6 bases of the junction unmatched. Germline V gives CDR1 LGHDT, CDR2 YNNKEL (reference sequence). CDR3 protein: CASSQDRDRGRTTEAFF. CDR3 coding DNA: TGTGCCAGCAGCCAAGACCGGGACAGGGGGCGGACCACTGAAGCTTTCTTT.

This chain joins TRBV2 and TRBJ2-6, with D perhaps matching TRBD2 (7 bases). Germline CDR1 and CDR2: SNHLY and FYNNEI. V shed 5 bases and J shed 5 bases, with 19 bases lying between them. The CDR3 is 17 residues long. The CDR3 coding sequence is TGTGCCAGCAGTTTCTCGGCGGGGGCCCTTCGGGCCAACGTCCTGACTTTC. Translated, it gives CASSFSAGALRANVLTF.

In the case of this clone: The same CDR3 can be traced to other DNA sequences in this sample. This chain connects TRBV6-5 to TRBJ1-2; 8 nucleotides line up with TRBD1. Germline CDR1 reads MNHEY; CDR2 reads SVGAGI. The CDR3 spans 13 residues. V lost 6 bases and J lost 3; bases outside the gene matches: 3. This CDR3 reads CASSATGDYGYTF. The CDR3 bases are TGTGCCAGCAGCGCGACAGGGGACTATGGCTACACCTTC.

This chain connects TRBV6-1 to TRBJ2-7; TRBD2 aligns across 9 bases. This CDR3 region has 17 residues. The junction had 13 bases not matched to a gene; V was cut back by 4 bases and J by 3 bases. Germline V gives CDR1 MNHNS, CDR2 SASEGT. The CDR3 DNA sequence: TGTGCCAGCAGTGGAAGGTGGGTTAGCGGGGGAGGCTACGAGCAGTACTTC. This encodes CASSGRWVSGGGYEQYF.

This sequence joins TRBV4-1 and TRBJ1-4, with a possible D match to TRBD1 (5 bases). The germline CDR1 and CDR2 sequences are MGHRA and YSYEKL. CDR3 length: 14 amino acids. V dropped 6 bases and J dropped 5 bases, with 13 bases sitting between them. The CDR3 DNA sequence: TGCGCCAGCAGACGGACCGGGGGGAATGAAAAACTGTTTTTT. This codes for CASRRTGGNEKLFF.

The chain uses TRBV28 and TRBJ2-4, with a tentative D call TRBD1 (6 bases). V was shortened by 1 base and J by 0 bases, with 7 bases between the two germline ends. The CDR3 sequence is 15 residues long. CDR1 and CDR2 (germline): MDHEN, SYDVKM. CDR3 protein: CASSLLGGAKNIQYF. Here the CDR3 DNA reads TGTGCCAGCAGTTTATTAGGGGGAGCCAAAAACATTCAGTACTTC.

The V call is TRBV5-1, the J call TRBJ2-1; 9 bases line up with TRBD2. Per germline, CDR1 SGHRS and CDR2 YFSETQ. This CDR3 contains 15 residues. Germline trimming cut 2 bases from V and 7 bases from J; bases unmatched to any gene: 7. CDR3 sequence reads: CASSFIAGENNEQFF. CDR3 DNA sequence: TGCGCCAGCAGCTTTATAGCGGGAGAGAATAATGAGCAGTTCTTC.

The V gene is TRBV4-1, the J gene TRBJ2-3; TRBD2 agrees at 16 bases. J lost 1 base, V lost 4 bases, and 8 bases had no gene match. The V gene's germline CDR1 is MGHRA and CDR2 YSYEKL. This CDR3 has 19 amino acids. In nucleotides, the CDR3 is TGCGCCAGCAGCCCAGGGACTAGCGGGGGGGCGGTTCGCACAGATACGCAGTATTTT. Protein product: CASSPGTSGGAVRTDTQYF.

This chain connects TRBV29-1 to TRBJ1-1; 10 positions agree with TRBD1. This CDR3 is 13 amino acids long. The V gene end was trimmed by 7 bases and the J gene end by 3 bases; junction bases not matched to a gene: 5. Germline loops: CDR1 SQVTM, CDR2 ANQGSEA. CDR3 in amino acids: CSARTGGHTEAFF. For the CDR3, the DNA is TGCAGCGCCCGGACAGGGGGGCACACTGAAGCTTTCTTT.